What follows are 12 T cell receptor beta chains derived from one specimen sequenced in a study of CD8+ T cells in alopecia areata. RNA, once extracted, was reverse transcribed into cDNA for use as the sequencing template. Clones were sequenced by immunoSEQ multiplex PCR, and TCRdb holds only the in-frame ones, with some missing. Of roughly 150,000 clones in the sample, about 60% were seen once. The sample consisted of CD4+ T cells sorted from blood. These receptors were obtained from a human donor in good health.

The J gene is TRBJ2-7, the V gene TRBV6-1, with TRBD1 identical over 12 bases. Germline CDR1 and CDR2: MNHNS and SASEGT. The CDR3 has 14 amino acids. J gave up 4 bases and V 8 bases, and 6 bases lay outside the gene matches. CDR3 DNA: TGTGCCAGCTGTTGGGGACAGGGGGCTTACGAGCAGTACTTC. Its protein product is CASCWGQGAYEQYF.

The chain couples TRBV19 to TRBJ1-2, with 9 nucleotides matching TRBD1. Looked up from germline, CDR1 is LNHDA and CDR2 is SQIVND (reference sequence). The junction had 5 bases not matched to a gene; V was cut back by 5 bases and J by 4 bases. This CDR3 contains 14 residues. CDR3 DNA: TGTGCCAGTAGTCCGGGACAGGGAGGCTATGGCTACACCTTC. Translating it yields CASSPGQGGYGYTF.

As regards this clone: Germline and junction disagree at one end, which may indicate a read error. This chain joins TRBV30 and TRBJ1-1, with a possible D match to TRBD1 (5 bases). Germline-derived CDR1 and CDR2 are GTSNPN and SVGIG (reference sequence). CDR3 length equals 13 residues. CDR3 nucleotides: TGTACCTGGAGTGTGATGGGACGCACTGAAGCTTTCTTT. It specifies CTWSVMGRTEAFF.

The gene calls are TRBV4-1 and TRBJ1-1; the D is unclear. V dropped 4 bases and J dropped 1 base, with 10 bases sitting between them. The CDR3 has 14 amino acids. Germline V CDR1 and CDR2: MGHRA, YSYEKL. In DNA form, the CDR3 reads TGCGCCAGCAGCCCCCCTCTGCGGAACACTGAAGCTTTCTTT. It is translated as CASSPPLRNTEAFF.

This clone was seen a single time. The V call is TRBV28, the J call TRBJ1-2; D might be TRBD1 (6 bases). This CDR3 is 14 amino acids long. Germline V CDR1 and CDR2: MDHEN, SYDVKM. Trimming pared 9 bases from V and 2 bases from J, leaving 16 bases between. Here the CDR3 DNA reads TGTGCCAGTCGCCAACAGGGTTCAAACTATGGCTACACCTTC. It yields the protein CASRQQGSNYGYTF.

This clone showed up just once. This CDR3 reads CATPGIIQYF. CDR3 DNA sequence: TGTGCCACCCCGGGTATCATTCAGTACTTC. The chain is built from TRBV27 and TRBJ2-4, with no clear D. V was clipped by 10 bases and J by 9 bases, with 10 bases between them. There are 10 residues in the CDR3. Per germline, CDR1 MNHEY and CDR2 SMNVEV (reference sequence).

The chain uses TRBV12-1 and TRBJ2-7. TRBV12-1 is termed a pseudogene. The CDR3 runs 15 residues. DNA for the CDR3: TGTGCCAGCAGCTTAGAGGGGAATCGAGGCGTCGAGCAGTACTTC. Encoded protein: CASSLEGNRGVEQYF.

CDR3 in amino acids: CAISEAKSGANVLTF. The CDR3 DNA is TGTGCCATCAGTGAGGCGAAGTCTGGGGCCAACGTCCTGACTTTC. The chain uses TRBV10-3 and TRBJ2-6; D is undetermined. Germline CDR1 is ENHRY and CDR2 is SYGVKD. V was shortened by 2 bases and J by 1 base, with 6 bases between the two germline ends. The CDR3 sequence is 15 residues long.

The chain links TRBV30 to TRBJ2-7, with D possibly being TRBD1 (6 bases). This CDR3 comprises 12 residues. The V end lost 2 bases, the J end lost 6 bases, and 11 bases lay between the germline ends. Germline V CDR1 and CDR2: GTSNPN, SVGIG (reference sequence). The CDR3 spells CAWSRQVSEQYF. For the CDR3, the DNA is TGTGCCTGGAGTCGACAGGTGAGCGAGCAGTACTTC.

V and J are TRBV5-1 and TRBJ2-7; TRBD2 matches at 10 bases. The V and J ends lost 0 bases and 5 bases, in that order; junction bases with no gene match: 8. The CDR3 is 16 amino acids. Germline CDR1 is SGHRS and CDR2 is YFSETQ. The CDR3 here is CASSLAGLAVSHEQYF. The CDR3 DNA is TGCGCCAGCAGCTTGGCAGGACTAGCGGTGAGCCACGAGCAGTACTTC. The full variable domain, completed using reference TRBV5-1 and TRBJ2-7, is KAGVTQTPRYLIKTRGQQVTLSCSPISGHRSVSWYQQTPGQGLQFLFEYFSETQRNKGNFPGRFSGRQFSNSRSEMNVSTLELGDSALYLCASSLAGLAVSHEQYFGPGTRLTVT.

V gene TRBV5-1 combines with J gene TRBJ2-7; possible D gene TRBD2, 7 bases. The germline V gene encodes CDR1 SGHRS and CDR2 YFSETQ. V lost 2 bases, J lost 11 bases, and 17 bases lay in between. The CDR3 extends over 13 amino acids. CDR3: CASSLNRGASEYF. CDR3 in DNA: TGCGCCAGCAGCTTAAATCGGGGGGCCTCGGAGTACTTC.

The chain is built from TRBV5-6 and TRBJ2-3; D gene uncertain. The CDR3 contains 13 residues. The germline gives CDR1 SGHDT, CDR2 YYEEEE. V was trimmed by 0 bases and J by 0 bases, leaving 2 bases between them. CDR3 in amino acids: CASSLGSTDTQYF. The DNA for the CDR3 is TGTGCCAGCAGCTTGGGAAGCACAGATACGCAGTATTTT.